These 29 T cell receptor beta chains came from one sample sequenced in a study of CD4 T cells in relation to SARS-CoV-2 and coronaviruses. Before the COVID-19 pandemic, during about 2011-2019, CD4+ T cells were taken from unexposed donors. Isolation of CD4+ T cells took place after less than twelve days in culture. For these receptors, no antigen is known. Profiling relied on immunoSEQ multiplex PCR, and the TCRdb table lists in-frame clones only, not all of them. The sample lists tens of thousands of clones, over 65% seen once, with over 25% in the top ten. Sequencing input: CD4+ T cells from PBMCs, cultured in vitro. Receptors originate from a human donor in good health.

The rearrangement uses TRBV30 and TRBJ1-5; D gene unclear. The germline CDR1 and CDR2 sequences are GTSNPN and SVGIG (reference sequence). The CDR3 has 15 amino acids. Trimming left V 0 bases short and J 3 bases short, with 12 bases between. This chain's CDR3 is CAWSVVGRNNQPQHF. The CDR3 DNA reads as TGTGCCTGGAGTGTAGTAGGCAGAAACAATCAGCCCCAGCATTTT.

V gene TRBV27 combines with J gene TRBJ1-4, with 9 bases fitting TRBD1. CDR3 length equals 14 residues. V shed 3 bases and J 5 bases; nucleotides not matched to a gene: 1. Germline V gives CDR1 MNHEY, CDR2 SMNVEV (reference sequence). The CDR3 DNA follows: TGTGCCAGCAGTTTTGGGACAGGGAATGAAAAACTGTTTTTT. Its translation: CASSFGTGNEKLFF.

The rearrangement uses TRBV27 and TRBJ2-7, with 12 bases that match TRBD2. The CDR3 spans 13 residues. CDR1 and CDR2 from the germline V gene are MNHEY and SMNVEV (reference sequence). J lost 2 bases, V lost 9 bases, and 2 bases had no gene match. The CDR3 DNA reads as TGTGCCAGTGGACTAGCGGGAACCTACGAGCAGTACTTC. This encodes CASGLAGTYEQYF.

The J gene is TRBJ2-1, the V gene TRBV2; tentatively, D is TRBD2 (6 bases). CDR3 length: 15 residues. CDR1 is SNHLY, CDR2 FYNNEI, per germline. V was cut by 4 bases and J by 8 bases, with 18 bases left in between. CDR3 amino acids: CASSGTSLIIYEQFF. The CDR3 region has the DNA TGTGCCAGCAGTGGTACTAGCCTCATAATCTATGAGCAGTTCTTC.

The rearrangement uses TRBV6-5 and TRBJ2-1; TRBD2 aligns across 9 bases. Per the germline V gene, CDR1 is MNHEY and CDR2 is SVGAGI. This CDR3 comprises 15 residues. Germline trimming cut 10 bases from V and 4 bases from J; bases unmatched to any gene: 11. The CDR3 here is CATPVSGSIYNEQFF. The DNA of the CDR3 is TGTGCCACCCCGGTTAGCGGGAGTATATACAATGAGCAGTTCTTC.

CDR3 amino acids: CAWTSGGYEQYF. The CDR3 nucleotides are TGTGCCTGGACCTCGGGAGGCTACGAGCAGTACTTC. The chain has TRBV30 and TRBJ2-7; 7 bases fit TRBD2. V gave up 4 bases and J gave up 3 bases; unmatched junction bases: 3. The CDR3 consists of 12 residues. Germline V gives CDR1 GTSNPN, CDR2 SVGIG (reference sequence). Complete variable domain (other parts from reference TRBV30 and TRBJ2-7): SQTIHQWPATLVQPVGSPLSLECTVEGTSNPNLYWYRQAAGRGLQLLFYSVGIGQISSEVPQNLSASRPQDRQFILSSKKLLLSDSGFYLCAWTSGGYEQYFGPGTRLTVT.

The V and J genes are TRBV7-9 and TRBJ2-3; tentatively, D is TRBD1 or TRBD2 (6 bases each). The CDR3 sequence is 14 residues long. Germline V gene lookup returns CDR1 SEHNR and CDR2 FQNEAQ (reference sequence). Trimming shortened V by 6 bases and J by 6 bases, and 16 bases separated the two germline ends. CDR3 sequence reads: CASSISGGGDTQYF. The CDR3 coding sequence is TGTGCCAGCAGTATTAGCGGAGGGGGGGATACGCAGTATTTT.

This clone was observed a handful of times. The chain is built from TRBV19 and TRBJ1-1, with D possibly being TRBD1 (5 bases). Germline assignment: CDR1 LNHDA and CDR2 SQIVND (reference sequence). Between the trimmed V and J ends, which lost 3 bases and 5 bases, there was a span of 10 bases. The CDR3 length is 13 residues. The CDR3 sequence: CASSMRQGTEAFF. CDR3 in DNA: TGTGCCAGTAGTATGCGCCAGGGTACTGAAGCTTTCTTT.

This chain joins TRBV28 and TRBJ1-2; D uncertain. V was pared by 6 bases and J by 1 base, with 9 bases between. This CDR3 spans 13 amino acids. Germline lookup yields CDR1 MDHEN and CDR2 SYDVKM. CDR3 in DNA: TGTGCCAGCAGCCTAACAAGTAACTATGGCTACACCTTC. The encoded protein is CASSLTSNYGYTF.

By share, this clone ranks as medium-sized. The chain uses TRBV9 and TRBJ1-1; 8 bases map to TRBD1. The germline CDR1 and CDR2 sequences are SGDLS and YYNGEE. This CDR3 region has 16 residues. Trimming at V came to 0 bases and at J to 5 bases, leaving 9 bases not matched to a gene. CDR3: CASSVAARGRETEAFF. The CDR3 DNA reads TGTGCCAGCAGCGTAGCGGCCAGGGGGCGTGAGACTGAAGCTTTCTTT.

The gene calls are TRBV2 and TRBJ2-3, with a tentative D call TRBD2 (6 bases). This CDR3 comprises 14 residues. The V and J ends lost 6 bases and 3 bases respectively, with 13 bases between them. Germline V gives CDR1 SNHLY, CDR2 FYNNEI. CDR3 nucleotide sequence: TGTGCCAGCAGGCGGGACCAGGTTACAGATACGCAGTATTTT. Its translation is CASRRDQVTDTQYF.

The chain has TRBV27 and TRBJ1-2, with a possible D match to TRBD1 (6 bases). The germline CDR1 and CDR2 sequences are MNHEY and SMNVEV (reference sequence). V was trimmed by 3 bases and J by 4 bases, leaving 15 bases between them. The CDR3 has 15 amino acids. CDR3 in amino acids: CASSFSQGGGYGYTF. The DNA of the CDR3 is TGTGCCAGCAGTTTTTCGCAGGGAGGGGGCTATGGCTACACCTTC.

The chain carries TRBV19 and TRBJ2-2; TRBD2 matches at 10 bases. CDR3 length: 14 residues. Trimming removed 7 bases from V and 5 bases from J; junction bases left unmatched: 4. In germline, CDR1 is LNHDA, CDR2 SQIVND (reference sequence). The CDR3 DNA is TGTGCCAGTATTGGTAGCGGGAGGACCGGGGAGCTGTTTTTT. Translation gives CASIGSGRTGELFF.

This clone was seen only once. The V gene is TRBV14, the J gene TRBJ2-7; perhaps D is TRBD1 or TRBD2 (5 bases each). The V and J ends lost 3 bases and 5 bases respectively, with 20 bases between them. Per germline, CDR1 SGHDN and CDR2 FVKESK. This CDR3 is built from 16 residues. For the CDR3, the DNA is TGTGCCAGCAGCCAGAAACTCTCTCGAGGGGCTGACGAGCAGTACTTC. Translating gives CASSQKLSRGADEQYF. The full variable domain, rest sourced from reference TRBV14 and TRBJ2-7, is EAGVTQFPSHSVIEKGQTVTLRCDPISGHDNLYWYRRVMGKEIKFLLHFVKESKQDESGMPNNRFLAERTGGTYSTLKVQPAELEDSGVYFCASSQKLSRGADEQYFGPGTRLTVT.

This chain connects TRBV30 to TRBJ1-2; no reliable D call. Germline lookup yields CDR1 GTSNPN and CDR2 SVGIG (reference sequence). V lost 2 bases, J lost 10 bases, and 20 bases lay in between. The CDR3 contains 14 residues. CDR3: CAWSRAGITKDYTF. The CDR3 DNA follows: TGTGCCTGGAGTAGAGCCGGGATCACAAAAGACTACACCTTC.

The genes are TRBV7-3 and TRBJ2-3; D is undetermined. The V gene's germline CDR1 is SGHTA and CDR2 FQGTGA. There are 16 residues in the CDR3. V was pared by 1 base and J by 2 bases, with 13 bases between. DNA for the CDR3: TGTGCCAGCAGCTTAAATAGAGCGAAGGACACAGATACGCAGTATTTT. This codes for CASSLNRAKDTDTQYF.

The CDR3 loop is CATSLASNQPQHF. DNA of the CDR3: TGTGCCACCAGTCTCGCTAGCAATCAGCCCCAGCATTTT. This chain joins TRBV15 and TRBJ1-5, with D uncertain. Trimming took off 6 bases at V and 0 bases at J, with 6 bases between the two ends. The germline gives CDR1 LNHNV, CDR2 YYDKDF (reference sequence). CDR3 length: 13 residues.

Worth noting for this clone: Mismatch with germline at one junction end may stem from a read error. This chain joins TRBV9 and TRBJ2-1; TRBD2 aligns across 10 bases. The V gene's germline CDR1 is SGDLS and CDR2 YYNGEE. This CDR3 has 16 amino acids. CDR3 sequence: CASSARTSGGLQGIIF. The CDR3 nucleotides read TGTGCCAGCAGCGCCCGGACTAGCGGAGGGCTTCAGGGTATAATCTTC.

The chain combines TRBV27 with TRBJ2-7, with D possibly being TRBD2 (5 bases). V lost 5 bases and J lost 3, with 23 bases in between. Germline V gene lookup returns CDR1 MNHEY and CDR2 SMNVEV (reference sequence). The CDR3 sequence is 17 residues long. The chain's CDR3 is CASSPLLGVSPIYEQYF. CDR3 bases: TGTGCCAGCAGTCCCCTTCTCGGGGTCTCGCCGATCTACGAGCAGTACTTC.

V is TRBV6-5 and J is TRBJ2-7, with D perhaps TRBD2 (6 bases). The length of the CDR3 is 14 residues. Per germline, CDR1 MNHEY and CDR2 SVGAGI. Deletions cut 8 bases from V and 7 bases from J, with 21 bases between. In DNA, the CDR3 is TGTGCCAGCGATGTCCCGGGAGAGCTTAGGGAGCAGTACTTC. Encoded protein: CASDVPGELREQYF.

This rearrangement joins TRBV29-1 to TRBJ2-2, with D uncertain. This CDR3 is built from 14 residues. The germline CDR1 and CDR2 sequences are SQVTM and ANQGSEA. V lost 6 bases and J 1 base, leaving 12 bases between the germline ends. The CDR3 sequence is CSVSRGVNTGELFF. CDR3 sequence (DNA): TGCAGCGTGTCGCGCGGAGTGAACACCGGGGAGCTGTTTTTT.

This chain links TRBV7-3 with TRBJ1-6; TRBD1 agrees at 7 bases. The germline gives CDR1 SGHTA, CDR2 FQGTGA. The V gene end was trimmed by 2 bases and the J gene end by 9 bases; junction bases not matched to a gene: 10. The CDR3 totals 16 residues. CDR3 protein: CASSLRRQGHGSPLHF. As DNA, the CDR3 is TGTGCCAGCAGCTTACGGAGACAGGGTCACGGTTCACCCCTCCACTTT.

V and J are TRBV5-1 and TRBJ2-4, with 10 nucleotides matching TRBD1. This CDR3 region has 15 residues. The J segment lost 7 bases and the V segment lost 4 bases, leaving 8 bases of the junction unmatched. Germline V CDR1 and CDR2: SGHRS, YFSETQ. In nucleotides, the CDR3 is TGCGCCAGCAGCCCTGCGGAGGGACAGGGGAACATTCAGTACTTC. Translated: CASSPAEGQGNIQYF.

This rearrangement joins TRBV7-9 to TRBJ2-7; TRBD2 is a possible D gene (7 bases). The CDR3 length is 17 residues. The V end was cut by 3 bases, the J end by 0 bases, with 18 bases between. CDR1 is SEHNR and CDR2 is FQNEAQ in the germline V gene (reference sequence). DNA for the CDR3: TGTGCCAGCAGCTTTATCGGGACGGGGGGCCTCTCCTACGAGCAGTACTTC. Protein product: CASSFIGTGGLSYEQYF.

This clone appeared a single time. The chain uses TRBV14 and TRBJ2-1; no clear D. CDR1 SGHDN and CDR2 FVKESK come from the germline V gene. V shed 4 bases and J shed 0 bases, with 13 bases lying between them. This CDR3 spans 16 amino acids. For the CDR3, the DNA is TGTGCCAGCAGCCCTAGTGGGCGTAGCTCCTACAATGAGCAGTTCTTC. Translated, it gives CASSPSGRSSYNEQFF.

The chain is built from TRBV30 and TRBJ2-5; D is perhaps TRBD1 (5 bases). Trimming took 0 bases from V and 2 from J, leaving 7 bases between them. CDR3 length equals 13 residues. Germline loops: CDR1 GTSNPN, CDR2 SVGIG (reference sequence). The CDR3 here is CAWSVGEQETQYF. In DNA form, the CDR3 reads TGTGCCTGGAGTGTAGGGGAACAAGAGACCCAGTACTTC.

CDR3 residues: CATSRTGDYGYTF. Here the CDR3 DNA reads TGTGCCACCAGCCGAACAGGGGACTATGGCTACACCTTC. This chain joins TRBV24-1 and TRBJ1-2; 7 bases are a match to TRBD1. Germline trimming cut 7 bases from V and 3 bases from J; bases unmatched to any gene: 4. The CDR3 is 13 residues long. The germline V gene encodes CDR1 KGHDR and CDR2 SFDVKD.

The chain employs TRBV15 and TRBJ2-7, with D perhaps matching TRBD1 or TRBD2 (5 bases each). Germline loops: CDR1 LNHNV, CDR2 YYDKDF (reference sequence). The ends were cut back, 8 bases at V and 6 bases at J, with 17 bases in the middle. This CDR3 has 13 amino acids. This CDR3 is CATSGPPWSEQYF. The CDR3 region has the DNA TGTGCCACCTCGGGGCCACCGTGGAGCGAGCAGTACTTC.

This chain uses TRBV18 with TRBJ2-7, with D possibly matching TRBD2 (5 bases). V was pared by 3 bases and J by 2 bases, with 14 bases between. Germline CDR1 reads KGHSH; CDR2 reads LQKENI. The CDR3 loop spans 15 amino acids. CDR3 residues: CASSPTAGPTYEQYF. In DNA form, the CDR3 reads TGTGCCAGCTCACCTACGGCGGGCCCTACCTACGAGCAGTACTTC. The variable domain in full, completed from reference TRBV18 and TRBJ2-7, reads NAGVMQNPRHLVRRRGQEARLRCSPMKGHSHVYWYRQLPEEGLKFMVYLQKENIIDESGMPKERFSAEFPKEGPSILRIQQVVRGDSAAYFCASSPTAGPTYEQYFGPGTRLTVT.